The 30 T cell receptor beta chains listed next were all sequenced from one sample in a study of blood T cell repertoires in COVID-19. Using immunoSEQ multiplex PCR, the repertoire was profiled, and TCRdb retains in-frame clones only, with some absent. The table lists 100,000 to 120,000 clones, 70% to 90% of them singletons. Material: peripheral blood. These receptors all stem from a woman aged 45 to 65 with acute or convalescent COVID-19.

This chain joins TRBV19 and TRBJ2-1, with 11 bases identical to TRBD2. After removal of 4 bases from V and 15 bases from J, the junction contained 11 bases not matched to a gene. The CDR3 has 14 amino acids. Germline CDR1 and CDR2: LNHDA and SQIVND (reference sequence). CDR3 DNA: TGTGCCAGTAGTACCTATGATAGCGGGAGGGCCCGGTTCTTC. This gives the protein CASSTYDSGRARFF. The whole variable domain, filled in from reference TRBV19 and TRBJ2-1, reads DGGITQSPKYLFRKEGQNVTLSCEQNLNHDAMYWYRQDPGQGLRLIYYSQIVNDFQKGDIAEGYSVSREKKESFPLTVTSAQKNPTAFYLCASSTYDSGRARFFGPGTRLTVL.

The count of this clone is one. The V gene is TRBV3-1 (or the pseudogene TRBV3-2), the J gene TRBJ1-5; D ambiguous. Germline CDR1 LGHDT, CDR2 YNNKEL (reference sequence). V lost 0 bases and J 0 bases, leaving 3 bases between the germline ends. The CDR3 has 14 residues. The CDR3 sequence is CASSQDHSNQPQHF. Here the CDR3 DNA reads TGTGCCAGCAGCCAAGATCATAGCAATCAGCCCCAGCATTTT.

This chain uses TRBV28 with TRBJ2-7; TRBD2 might be the D (5 bases). Germline-derived CDR1 and CDR2 are MDHEN and SYDVKM. V was shortened by 10 bases and J by 3 bases, with 13 bases between the two germline ends. This CDR3 region has 12 residues. CDR3 nucleotides: TGTGCCATCGGGGAGCTAATCTACGAGCAGTACTTC. Translated, it gives CAIGELIYEQYF.

The CDR3 loop is CASTPSGRAYNEQFF. The DNA of the CDR3 is TGTGCCAGTACCCCTAGCGGGAGGGCCTACAATGAGCAGTTCTTC. This chain connects TRBV19 to TRBJ2-1; 12 nucleotides align to TRBD2. Germline CDR1 and CDR2: LNHDA and SQIVND (reference sequence). CDR3 length: 15 residues. V lost 7 bases to trimming and J lost 2 bases; unmatched junction nucleotides: 3.

This clone has only a few counts. This chain joins TRBV6-5 and TRBJ2-1; TRBD2 agrees at 15 bases. Germline trimming cut 2 bases from V and 7 bases from J; bases unmatched to any gene: 0. Per the germline V gene, CDR1 is MNHEY and CDR2 is SVGAGI. The CDR3 has 15 residues. CDR3 sequence: CASSYGTSGRNEQFF. CDR3 DNA: TGTGCCAGCAGTTACGGGACTAGCGGGAGGAATGAGCAGTTCTTC.

The J gene is TRBJ2-7, the V gene TRBV24-1; TRBD2 agrees at 11 bases. The CDR3 runs 16 residues. V trimming: 3 bases; J trimming: 3 bases; junction bases outside the gene matches: 6. Germline CDR1 and CDR2: KGHDR and SFDVKD. As DNA, the CDR3 is TGTGCCACCAGTGATCCCGGGACTAGCGGAATCTACGAGCAGTACTTC. Amino acid sequence: CATSDPGTSGIYEQYF.

V and J are TRBV27 and TRBJ2-1, with 9 bases that match TRBD2. CDR1 is MNHEY and CDR2 is SMNVEV in the germline V gene (reference sequence). After removal of 5 bases from V and 10 bases from J, the junction contained 12 bases not matched to a gene. The CDR3 length is 15 residues. The CDR3 nucleotides are TGTGCCAGCAGTCGGCGGGAGGGCCTTGAGGGAGAGCAGTTCTTC. This sequence encodes CASSRREGLEGEQFF.

The rearrangement links TRBV6-5 to TRBJ1-5, with 9 bases matching TRBD1. This CDR3 region has 14 residues. The junction had 6 bases not matched to a gene; V was cut back by 7 bases and J by 5 bases. Germline-derived CDR1 and CDR2 are MNHEY and SVGAGI. The DNA for the CDR3 is TGTGCCAGCACCGAGGACAGGGGTTATCAGCCCCAGCATTTT. Encoded protein: CASTEDRGYQPQHF.

CDR3: CASNARGGDTDTQYF. The CDR3 nucleotides are TGCGCCAGCAACGCCCGGGGAGGGGACACAGATACGCAGTATTTT. This rearrangement joins TRBV5-1 to TRBJ2-3; 7 bases match TRBD2. Per germline, CDR1 SGHRS and CDR2 YFSETQ. J lost 2 bases, V lost 6 bases, and 9 bases had no gene match. CDR3 size: 15 residues.

This chain uses TRBV5-8 with TRBJ1-5, with TRBD1 matching over 7 bases. Per the germline V gene, CDR1 is SGHTS and CDR2 is YDEGEE. The junction had 7 bases not matched to a gene; V was cut back by 5 bases and J by 5 bases. The CDR3 contains 14 residues. Here the CDR3 DNA reads TGTGCCAGCAGACCGGACAGGAGGGATCAGCCCCAGCATTTT. Encoded protein: CASRPDRRDQPQHF.

The chain has TRBV5-1 and TRBJ1-3, with 8 bases identical to TRBD1. CDR3 size: 13 residues. Losses at the gene ends were 4 bases for V and 7 bases for J; bases not matched to a gene: 4. The germline gives CDR1 SGHRS, CDR2 YFSETQ. The CDR3 DNA sequence: TGCGCCAGCAGCCCGGACAGGGTTAACACCATATATTTT. Encoded protein: CASSPDRVNTIYF.

In this sample, this clone turned up many times. V and J are TRBV7-2 and TRBJ2-1, with unresolved D. Per germline, CDR1 SGHTA and CDR2 FQGNSA. The CDR3 has 15 residues. V dropped 1 base and J dropped 1 base, with 8 bases sitting between them. This CDR3 reads CASSLGRQSYNEQFF. The CDR3 DNA follows: TGTGCCAGCAGCTTAGGGCGGCAGTCCTACAATGAGCAGTTCTTC.

The chain links TRBV19 to TRBJ1-6; TRBD1 matches at 7 bases. This CDR3 contains 15 residues. The V gene's germline CDR1 is LNHDA and CDR2 SQIVND (reference sequence). The J segment lost 7 bases and the V segment lost 5 bases, leaving 8 bases of the junction unmatched. The CDR3 DNA is TGTGCCAGTAGTCTCTCACAGGGGAGGAATTCACCCCTCCACTTT. Protein: CASSLSQGRNSPLHF. Supplemented by reference TRBV19 and TRBJ1-6, the full variable domain reads DGGITQSPKYLFRKEGQNVTLSCEQNLNHDAMYWYRQDPGQGLRLIYYSQIVNDFQKGDIAEGYSVSREKKESFPLTVTSAQKNPTAFYLCASSLSQGRNSPLHFGNGTRLTVT.

This sequence joins TRBV10-3 and TRBJ2-7, with TRBD1 identical over 9 bases. The CDR3 is made up of 15 amino acids. V gave up 2 bases and J gave up 0 bases; unmatched junction bases: 2. The germline gives CDR1 ENHRY, CDR2 SYGVKD. The CDR3 sequence is CAISEGQGNSYEQYF. The CDR3 DNA follows: TGTGCCATCAGTGAGGGACAGGGGAACTCCTACGAGCAGTACTTC.

V is TRBV12-3 or TRBV12-4 and J is TRBJ1-1; D not resolved. V was trimmed by 5 bases and J by 1 base, leaving 8 bases between them. This CDR3 is 13 amino acids long. The CDR3 loop is CASSLSQNTEAFF. CDR3 DNA sequence: TGTGCCAGCAGTCTTAGCCAGAACACTGAAGCTTTCTTT.

The chain employs TRBV1 and TRBJ2-1; the table's TRBD2 call for D was not verified on the DNA. TRBV1 is recorded as a pseudogene. This CDR3 has 17 amino acids. DNA of the CDR3: TGCACCAGCAGTTTTCGGACTAGCGGGAGCCTCTACAATGAGCAGTTCTTC. It yields the protein CTSSFRTSGSLYNEQFF.

This clone has a single count. The CDR3 DNA reads TGTGCCAGCAGCTTACTGGGAGGAGGAGAGACCCAGTACTTC. Encoded protein: CASSLLGGGETQYF. V usage is TRBV7-2 and J usage is TRBJ2-5, with a tentative D call TRBD2 (6 bases). V dropped 2 bases and J dropped 4 bases, with 11 bases sitting between them. The germline V gene has CDR1 SGHTA and CDR2 FQGNSA. CDR3 size: 14 residues.

The CDR3 coding sequence is TGTGCCACAGACCTTAGCGGAACCAATGAGCAGTTCTTC. Translated: CATDLSGTNEQFF. The chain employs TRBV28 and TRBJ2-1, with a weak D call TRBD2 (6 bases). Germline CDR1 is MDHEN and CDR2 is SYDVKM. CDR3 length equals 13 residues. The ends were cut back, 10 bases at V and 6 bases at J, with 16 bases in the middle.

V gene TRBV7-9 combines with J gene TRBJ2-5; the D gene is possibly TRBD1 (6 bases). CDR3 size: 14 residues. V was trimmed by 5 bases and J by 5 bases, leaving 15 bases between them. Germline V gene sequence: CDR1 SEHNR, CDR2 FQNEAQ (reference sequence). CDR3 nucleotide sequence: TGTGCCAGCAGCACGAGCGGACAGCCGGAGACCCAGTACTTC. This translates into CASSTSGQPETQYF.

The chain carries TRBV19 and TRBJ2-3, with TRBD2 matching over 8 bases. The CDR3 runs to 14 residues. Germline V gene data show CDR1 as LNHDA and CDR2 as SQIVND (reference sequence). Trimming at V came to 4 bases and at J to 6 bases, leaving 6 bases not matched to a gene. The CDR3, as DNA: TGTGCCAGTAGTAACGGACTAGCCAGGGATACGCAGTATTTT. This codes for CASSNGLARDTQYF.

V and J are TRBV6-6 and TRBJ1-2; D perhaps matches TRBD1 (5 bases). The V gene's germline CDR1 is MNHNY and CDR2 SVGAGI (reference sequence). V was trimmed by 6 bases and J by 5 bases, leaving 16 bases between them. The CDR3 is made up of 14 amino acids. This CDR3 is CASSPPGMSYGYTF. The CDR3 coding sequence is TGTGCCAGCAGCCCGCCAGGGATGAGTTATGGCTACACCTTC.

The chain has TRBV19 and TRBJ1-1, with D possibly being TRBD1 (6 bases). In germline, CDR1 is LNHDA, CDR2 SQIVND (reference sequence). This CDR3 spans 13 amino acids. V lost 8 bases and J lost 7, with 17 bases in between. The chain's CDR3 is CASGPRIQGEAFF. As DNA, the CDR3 is TGTGCCAGTGGCCCGAGGATACAGGGTGAAGCTTTCTTT.

The CDR3 protein is CASSKPGANEKLFF. DNA of the CDR3: TGTGCCAGCAGTAAGCCGGGGGCTAATGAAAAACTGTTTTTT. This chain links TRBV25-1 with TRBJ1-4, with D possibly TRBD1 on 5 matching bases. CDR3 length equals 14 residues. Germline lookup yields CDR1 MGHDK and CDR2 SYGVNS. V dropped 5 bases and J dropped 3 bases, with 10 bases sitting between them.

This chain joins TRBV4-1 and TRBJ2-2, with D unresolved. Trimming pared 0 bases from V and 6 bases from J, leaving 11 bases between. The CDR3 covers 15 residues. Germline V CDR1 and CDR2: MGHRA, YSYEKL. In DNA, the CDR3 is TGCGCCAGCAGCCAAGAGGCAGGTTTAGCCGGGGAGCTGTTTTTT. Protein product: CASSQEAGLAGELFF.

This chain uses TRBV3-1 (or the pseudogene TRBV3-2) with TRBJ2-2; TRBD2 is a possible D gene (5 bases). In germline, CDR1 is LGHDT, CDR2 YNNKEL (reference sequence). Trimming took 7 bases from V and 1 from J, leaving 10 bases between them. The CDR3 loop spans 14 amino acids. The CDR3 reads CASMGRGNTGELFF. The CDR3 nucleotides read TGTGCCAGCATGGGCCGGGGGAACACCGGGGAGCTGTTTTTT.

This chain uses TRBV5-1 with TRBJ2-1; 7 nucleotides align to TRBD2. V shed 3 bases, J shed 1 base, and the junction held 4 bases outside the gene matches. Looked up from germline, CDR1 is SGHRS and CDR2 is YFSETQ. This CDR3 has 15 amino acids. CDR3 region: CASSSSGVSYNEQFF. DNA for the CDR3: TGCGCCAGCAGCTCTAGCGGAGTTTCCTACAATGAGCAGTTCTTC.

The CDR3 nucleotides read TGTGCCAGTAGTATCAAACAGGCCTCTGGAAACACCATATATTTT. Translation: CASSIKQASGNTIYF. J is TRBJ1-3 and V is TRBV19, with D possibly matching TRBD1 (5 bases). The CDR3 sequence is 15 residues long. The V and J ends lost 3 bases and 0 bases respectively, with 9 bases between them. Germline CDR1 LNHDA, CDR2 SQIVND (reference sequence).

This rearrangement joins TRBV28 to TRBJ1-5, with TRBD1 matching over 7 bases. The V and J ends lost 11 bases and 2 bases, in that order; junction bases with no gene match: 9. This CDR3 is built from 14 residues. CDR1 is MDHEN and CDR2 is SYDVKM in the germline V gene. The CDR3, as DNA: TGTGCCGGCGCCCTAGGGGGCCGCAATCAGCCCCAGCATTTT. This codes for CAGALGGRNQPQHF.

V gene TRBV19 combines with J gene TRBJ2-7, with TRBD1 matching 10 bases. The germline V gene encodes CDR1 LNHDA and CDR2 SQIVND (reference sequence). The CDR3 loop spans 18 amino acids. Trimming cost V 7 bases and J 4 bases; bases outside gene matches: 19. The CDR3 protein is CASTKGDRGLGRTYEQYF. The CDR3 coding sequence is TGTGCCAGTACCAAAGGGGACAGGGGCCTTGGGAGGACATACGAGCAGTACTTC. The variable domain in full, with the rest retrieved from reference TRBV19 and TRBJ2-7, is DGGITQSPKYLFRKEGQNVTLSCEQNLNHDAMYWYRQDPGQGLRLIYYSQIVNDFQKGDIAEGYSVSREKKESFPLTVTSAQKNPTAFYLCASTKGDRGLGRTYEQYFGPGTRLTVT.

In its sample, this clone was seen once. This rearrangement joins TRBV27 to TRBJ2-7; a weak D match, TRBD1 (5 bases). Germline CDR1 MNHEY, CDR2 SMNVEV (reference sequence). V was trimmed by 8 bases and J by 3 bases, leaving 32 bases between them. This CDR3 has 19 residues. The CDR3 DNA follows: TGTGCCAGCCCACCTCCCCCGGTTCCGTCGCAGGGTCCTTTCTACGAGCAGTACTTC. Translated: CASPPPPVPSQGPFYEQYF.